This T cell receptor (beta chain) was sequenced during a study of T cells in localized non-small cell lung cancer. Sequenced by immunoSEQ multiplex PCR; TCRdb stores in-frame clones only, minus some. Among a few thousand clones listed, over 30% were seen once. Study-wide points: Because researchers sequenced only one region of the tumor, heterogeneity is still possible. Adjacent lung had a median approximately 57 of the 100 largest tumor clones. Tumor trailed uninvolved adjacent lung in T cell clonality, which peaked there.

The germline V gene has CDR1 SGHRS and CDR2 YFSETQ. Trimming took 4 bases from V and 1 from J, leaving 14 bases between them. CDR3 size: 15 residues. Comment on this clone: What it binds is not known.

The source is a man aged 40 to 75 with stage II squamous cell lung carcinoma. V and J are TRBV5-1 and TRBJ1-1; possibly TRBD1 for D (6 bases). Sequences were derived from lung tumor tissue, sampled before any cancer treatment. CDR3 DNA sequence: TGCGCCAGCAGCATAGCGGGGGCGCGGAACACTGAAGCTTTCTTT. Translating it yields CASSIAGARNTEAFF.